The 28 T cell receptor beta chains given below trace back to one sample, sequenced in a study of blood T cell repertoires in COVID-19. Method: immunoSEQ multiplex PCR; TCRdb's copy keeps in-frame clones and lacks some. The profile shows over 200,000 clones, around four fifths of them singletons. Sequences were obtained from peripheral blood. These receptors were taken from a woman of 80 years or more with active or convalescent COVID-19.

The genes are TRBV4-1 and TRBJ2-3; D may be TRBD2 (6 bases). Germline values: CDR1 MGHRA, CDR2 YSYEKL. V lost 4 bases and J 0 bases, leaving 14 bases between the germline ends. The CDR3 sequence is 16 residues long. The CDR3 here is CASSPTGGLSTDTQYF. CDR3 nucleotide sequence: TGCGCCAGCAGCCCCACTGGGGGGTTGAGCACAGATACGCAGTATTTT.

This chain links TRBV4-3 with TRBJ1-6; 7 nucleotides line up with TRBD1. The CDR3 runs to 17 residues. The trim removed 1 base at V and 8 bases at J, leaving 11 bases unmatched. The germline V gene has CDR1 LGHNA and CDR2 YSLEER. The CDR3 sequence: CASSQAPTGYTDSPLHF. The DNA of the CDR3 is TGCGCCAGCAGCCAAGCCCCGACAGGGTATACGGATTCACCCCTCCACTTT.

The chain is built from TRBV28 and TRBJ1-2; 8 bases are shared with TRBD1. Germline CDR1 reads MDHEN; CDR2 reads SYDVKM. J lost 1 base, V lost 3 bases, and 4 bases had no gene match. The length of the CDR3 is 15 residues. CDR3 bases: TGTGCCAGCAGTTTTGGGACAGGAGGTAACTATGGCTACACCTTC. Its translation is CASSFGTGGNYGYTF.

The genes are TRBV1 and TRBJ2-1; TRBD2 is the table's D call, not checked against the DNA. TRBV1 is marked as a pseudogene. There are 15 residues in the CDR3. CDR3: CTSSKQRGTYNEQFF. The CDR3 nucleotides read TGCACCAGCAGCAAACAACGCGGGACCTACAATGAGCAGTTCTTC.

The chain joins TRBV6-2 or TRBV6-3 to TRBJ2-4, with TRBD1 identical over 8 bases. Germline lookup yields CDR1 MNHEY and CDR2 SVGEGT. This CDR3 region has 17 residues. Losses at the gene ends were 4 bases for V and 6 bases for J; bases not matched to a gene: 14. This CDR3 is CASSSSPTGAPRNIQYF. The DNA for the CDR3 is TGTGCCAGCAGTTCCTCCCCGACAGGGGCTCCTCGAAACATTCAGTACTTC.

Here the CDR3 reads CASSPGGPYGYTF. The CDR3 bases are TGTGCCAGCAGCCCCGGAGGCCCCTATGGCTACACCTTC. The rearrangement joins TRBV7-2 to TRBJ1-2; D not certain. The CDR3 loop spans 13 amino acids. Germline V gene lookup returns CDR1 SGHTA and CDR2 FQGNSA. The germline V and J ends were trimmed by 5 bases and 4 bases, with 11 bases remaining between them.

This chain joins TRBV5-1 and TRBJ2-1; 9 nucleotides line up with TRBD1. The V and J ends lost 5 bases and 4 bases, in that order; junction bases with no gene match: 10. The CDR3 consists of 16 residues. Germline V CDR1 and CDR2: SGHRS, YFSETQ. This CDR3 is CASSLPGQGGYNEQFF. The CDR3, as DNA: TGCGCCAGCAGTTTGCCGGGACAGGGAGGGTACAATGAGCAGTTCTTC.

V usage is TRBV18 and J usage is TRBJ1-1, with 8 bases that match TRBD1. Germline V lookup: CDR1 KGHSH, CDR2 LQKENI. J gave up 1 base and V 6 bases, and 7 bases lay outside the gene matches. This CDR3 spans 15 amino acids. The CDR3 coding sequence is TGTGCCAGCTCCGTCGCCGGGACAGGGAACACTGAAGCTTTCTTT. Translation gives CASSVAGTGNTEAFF.

This clone has a handful of counts. The genes are TRBV19 and TRBJ1-5; D gene uncertain. The CDR3 runs to 14 residues. Trimming stripped 6 bases from V and 1 base from J, with 10 bases between. CDR1 is LNHDA, CDR2 SQIVND, per germline (reference sequence). In nucleotides, the CDR3 is TGTGCCAGTAGCGGGGTCTTGAGCAATCAGCCCCAGCATTTT. Amino acids: CASSGVLSNQPQHF.

The chain uses TRBV11-2 and TRBJ2-1; possibly TRBD1 for D (7 bases). Trimming removed 2 bases at V and 4 bases at J, with 18 bases between. Germline CDR1 SGHAT, CDR2 FQNNGV. There are 17 residues in the CDR3. In DNA, the CDR3 is TGTGCCAGCAGCTTACTCATCAGGGGGGCTTCATACAATGAGCAGTTCTTC. This gives the protein CASSLLIRGASYNEQFF.

The rearrangement uses TRBV5-6 and TRBJ1-1, with D unclear. V was shortened by 4 bases and J by 1 base, with 14 bases between the two germline ends. Germline V gene sequence: CDR1 SGHDT, CDR2 YYEEEE. This CDR3 contains 15 residues. CDR3 in DNA: TGTGCCAGCAGCATCCCACTTCAAAGGAACACTGAAGCTTTCTTT. It codes for CASSIPLQRNTEAFF.

V and J are TRBV19 and TRBJ2-5, with D perhaps TRBD1 (6 bases). The germline gives CDR1 LNHDA, CDR2 SQIVND (reference sequence). This CDR3 is 14 amino acids long. V was trimmed by 5 bases and J by 3 bases, leaving 13 bases between them. CDR3 coding DNA: TGTGCCAGTAGTGCCCCCCGGGACAAAGAGACCCAGTACTTC. The encoded protein is CASSAPRDKETQYF.

The chain employs TRBV12-3 or TRBV12-4 and TRBJ2-2, with no clear D. This CDR3 is 12 amino acids long. V lost 7 bases and J lost 3, with 6 bases in between. CDR3 sequence reads: CASNPDTGELFF. The CDR3 region has the DNA TGTGCCAGCAATCCGGACACCGGGGAGCTGTTTTTT.

In its sample, this clone was seen once. V is TRBV7-8 and J is TRBJ1-1; no reliable D call. The CDR3 loop spans 13 amino acids. V lost 5 bases and J lost 1, with 8 bases in between. Looked up from germline, CDR1 is SGHVS and CDR2 is FQNEAQ. CDR3 residues: CASSRGGNTEAFF. The CDR3 coding sequence is TGTGCCAGCAGCCGGGGAGGGAACACTGAAGCTTTCTTT.

This clone has more than one count but fewer than ten. The V call is TRBV10-3, the J call TRBJ1-2; TRBD1 is a possible D gene (5 bases). CDR1 is ENHRY, CDR2 SYGVKD, per germline. The CDR3 totals 16 residues. Trimming shortened V by 4 bases and J by 4 bases, and 19 bases separated the two germline ends. CDR3 sequence (DNA): TGTGCCATCAGTGCGACCCAGGCAGGGCAGACCTATGGCTACACCTTC. This encodes CAISATQAGQTYGYTF.

The chain links TRBV5-1 to TRBJ2-2; 7 bases map to TRBD1. Germline-derived CDR1 and CDR2 are SGHRS and YFSETQ. J was trimmed by 0 bases and V by 2 bases; bases with no gene match: 4. The CDR3 has 16 residues. This CDR3 is CASSLRTGANTGELFF. As DNA, the CDR3 is TGCGCCAGCAGCTTACGGACAGGAGCGAACACCGGGGAGCTGTTTTTT.

The chain carries TRBV4-3 and TRBJ1-6; 8 nucleotides line up with TRBD1. The junction had 13 bases not matched to a gene; V was cut back by 2 bases and J by 10 bases. The CDR3 is 17 residues long. Germline V gene data show CDR1 as LGHNA and CDR2 as YSLEER. The CDR3 bases are TGCGCCAGCAGCCAAACTACAGGGGCGGGGACAGGCTCACCCCTCCACTTT. Translated, it gives CASSQTTGAGTGSPLHF.

This clone turned up a few times. This chain links TRBV2 with TRBJ1-2; TRBD1 is a possible D gene (5 bases). In germline, CDR1 is SNHLY, CDR2 FYNNEI. The CDR3 extends over 15 amino acids. With 5 bases removed from V and 3 bases from J, the gap between germline ends came to 16 bases. CDR3 loop: CASSRQYRLYYGYTF. The CDR3 nucleotides are TGTGCCAGCAGTCGACAGTACCGTCTATACTATGGCTACACCTTC.

The chain employs TRBV6-5 and TRBJ1-1, with D unresolved. Germline V gene sequence: CDR1 MNHEY, CDR2 SVGAGI. CDR3 length: 13 amino acids. The V end was cut by 7 bases, the J end by 5 bases, with 14 bases between. The DNA for the CDR3 is TGTGCCAGCATGGGCCCGGGATGGACTGAAGCTTTCTTT. Translating it yields CASMGPGWTEAFF.

This chain uses TRBV3-1 (or the pseudogene TRBV3-2) with TRBJ2-3, with no clear D. CDR1 and CDR2 from the germline V gene are LGHDT and YNNKEL (reference sequence). The CDR3 runs 13 residues. The V end was cut by 3 bases, the J end by 9 bases, with 13 bases between. The CDR3 reads CASSQLISATQYF. Written as DNA, the CDR3 is TGTGCCAGCAGCCAGCTAATAAGTGCGACGCAGTATTTT.

The chain links TRBV7-9 to TRBJ2-7; possible D gene TRBD1, 5 bases. This CDR3 contains 13 residues. CDR1 and CDR2 (germline): SEHNR, FQNEAQ (reference sequence). V dropped 10 bases and J dropped 2 bases, with 15 bases sitting between them. The CDR3 coding sequence is TGTGCCATCCCATCAGGGAACCCCTACGAGCAGTACTTC. It encodes CAIPSGNPYEQYF.

The chain couples TRBV18 to TRBJ2-7; D unclear. Germline V gives CDR1 KGHSH, CDR2 LQKENI. Trimming pared 6 bases from V and 0 bases from J, leaving 12 bases between. The CDR3 contains 14 residues. CDR3: CASSPDGSSYEQYF. The CDR3 DNA reads TGTGCCAGCTCCCCCGACGGGTCCTCCTACGAGCAGTACTTC.

In this sample, this clone turned up a few times. V and J are TRBV2 and TRBJ2-1; D unresolved. This CDR3 has 11 residues. The germline CDR1 and CDR2 sequences are SNHLY and FYNNEI. Trimming stripped 7 bases from V and 8 bases from J, with 9 bases between. CDR3 nucleotides: TGTGCCAGCACCCTCTCTTATGAGCAGTTCTTC. Translating gives CASTLSYEQFF.

In DNA, the CDR3 is TGTGCCAGCAGCCCAGGACTAGCGGGAAGGGCGCCCTACAATGAGCAGTTCTTC. Amino acid sequence: CASSPGLAGRAPYNEQFF. The chain combines TRBV7-9 with TRBJ2-1; TRBD2 agrees at 12 bases. The CDR3 has 18 residues. Germline CDR1 is SEHNR and CDR2 is FQNEAQ (reference sequence). The J segment lost 2 bases and the V segment lost 5 bases, leaving 10 bases of the junction unmatched.

The rearrangement links TRBV11-3 to TRBJ2-2; a weak D match, TRBD2 (6 bases). Germline CDR1 reads SGHNT; CDR2 reads YENEEA. This CDR3 is built from 19 residues. V lost 5 bases, J lost 2 bases, and 24 bases lay in between. The chain's CDR3 is CASSTRMAGQSTNTGELFF. CDR3 DNA: TGTGCCAGCAGCACCAGGATGGCGGGGCAATCGACTAACACCGGGGAGCTGTTTTTT.

This clone was counted between two and nine times. The chain couples TRBV27 to TRBJ2-1; D uncertain. CDR1 MNHEY and CDR2 SMNVEV come from the germline V gene (reference sequence). The CDR3 loop spans 13 amino acids. Trimming removed 2 bases at V and 6 bases at J, with 8 bases between. CDR3: CASSLKRSNEQFF. The CDR3 DNA reads TGTGCCAGCAGTTTAAAACGGAGCAATGAGCAGTTCTTC.

CDR3 in amino acids: CASSGGTGYNSPLHF. CDR3 nucleotide sequence: TGTGCCAGCAGCGGCGGGACAGGGTATAATTCACCCCTCCACTTT. The V and J genes are TRBV5-4 and TRBJ1-6; 9 bases are a match to TRBD1. In germline, CDR1 is SGHNT, CDR2 YYREEE (reference sequence). The CDR3 covers 15 residues. The V gene end was trimmed by 4 bases and the J gene end by 4 bases; junction bases not matched to a gene: 3.

The rearrangement joins TRBV5-1 to TRBJ2-1; 8 nucleotides match TRBD2. This CDR3 contains 15 residues. Germline CDR1 and CDR2: SGHRS and YFSETQ. V lost 0 bases and J lost 4; bases outside the gene matches: 3. CDR3 DNA: TGCGCCAGCAGCTTGGAGACTAGCGCATACAATGAGCAGTTCTTC. Its translation: CASSLETSAYNEQFF. The variable domain in full, with the rest retrieved from reference TRBV5-1 and TRBJ2-1, is KAGVTQTPRYLIKTRGQQVTLSCSPISGHRSVSWYQQTPGQGLQFLFEYFSETQRNKGNFPGRFSGRQFSNSRSEMNVSTLELGDSALYLCASSLETSAYNEQFFGPGTRLTVL.